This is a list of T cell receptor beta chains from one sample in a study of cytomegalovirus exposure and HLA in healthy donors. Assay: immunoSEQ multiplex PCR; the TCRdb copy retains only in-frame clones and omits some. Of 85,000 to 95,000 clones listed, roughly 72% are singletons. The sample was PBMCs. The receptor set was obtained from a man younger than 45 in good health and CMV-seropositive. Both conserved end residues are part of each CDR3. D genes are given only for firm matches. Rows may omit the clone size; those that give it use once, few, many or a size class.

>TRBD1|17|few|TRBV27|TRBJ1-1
CASTPGGDSPTNTEAFF
TGTGCCAGCACCCCCGGCGGGGACAGCCCTACGAACACTGAAGCTTTCTTT
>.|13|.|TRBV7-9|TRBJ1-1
CASSSQGNAEAFF
TGTGCCAGCAGCTCCCAGGGGAACGCTGAAGCTTTCTTT
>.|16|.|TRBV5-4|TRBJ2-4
CASSPDLPLAKNIQYF
TGTGCCAGCAGCCCCGACTTACCCTTAGCCAAAAACATTCAGTACTTC
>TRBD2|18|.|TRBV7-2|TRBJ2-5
CASSPRASGGVRGETQYF
TGTGCCAGCAGCCCACGGGCTAGCGGGGGGGTGAGGGGGGAGACCCAGTACTTC
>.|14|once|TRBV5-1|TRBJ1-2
CASSLERPGSGYTF
TGCGCCAGCAGCTTGGAGCGGCCGGGATCCGGCTACACCTTC
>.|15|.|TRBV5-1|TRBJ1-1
CASSLRAQRTDEAFF
TGCGCCAGCAGCTTAAGGGCGCAACGGACAGATGAAGCTTTCTTT
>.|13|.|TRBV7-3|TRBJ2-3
CASSLGGADTQYF
TGTGCCAGCAGCTTAGGGGGGGCGGATACGCAGTATTTT
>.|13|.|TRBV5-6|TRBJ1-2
CASSLVSGYGYPF
TGTGCCAGCAGCTTGGTGTCAGGATATGGCTACCCCTTC
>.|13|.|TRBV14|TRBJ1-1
CASSPHMNTEAFF
TGTGCCAGCAGCCCCCACATGAACACTGAAGCTTTCTTT
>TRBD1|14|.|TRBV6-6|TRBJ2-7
CASSYGTGALEQYF
TGTGCCAGCAGTTATGGGACAGGGGCCCTAGAGCAGTACTTC
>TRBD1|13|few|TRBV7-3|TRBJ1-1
CASSLQGDTEAFF
TGTGCCAGCAGCTTACAGGGGGACACTGAAGCTTTCTTT
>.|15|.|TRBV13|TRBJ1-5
CASSLGPGGNQPQHF
TGTGCCAGCAGCTTAGGACCCGGGGGAAATCAGCCCCAGCATTTT
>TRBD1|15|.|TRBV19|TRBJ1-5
CASSIGQVSNQPQHF
TGTGCCAGTAGTATCGGACAGGTTAGCAATCAGCCCCAGCATTTT
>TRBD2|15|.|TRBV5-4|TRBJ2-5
CASSFGGAAGETQYF
TGTGCCAGCAGCTTCGGGGGGGCCGCAGGGGAGACCCAGTACTTC
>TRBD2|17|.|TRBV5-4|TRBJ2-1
CASSPGTSGASYNEQFF
TGTGCCAGCAGCCCCGGGACTAGCGGGGCCTCCTACAATGAGCAGTTCTTC
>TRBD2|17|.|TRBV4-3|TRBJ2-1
CASSQDLAVPSYNEQFF
TGCGCCAGCAGCCAAGATCTAGCGGTCCCATCCTACAATGAGCAGTTCTTC
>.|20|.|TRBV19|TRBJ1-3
CASSIDRGLSIAGSLDTIYF
TGTGCCAGTAGTATAGATCGGGGACTCTCTATCGCTGGTTCGCTCGACACCATATATTTT
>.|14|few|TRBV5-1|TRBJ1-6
CASSPGQRHSPLHF
TGCGCCAGCAGCCCTGGACAGAGGCATTCACCCCTCCACTTT
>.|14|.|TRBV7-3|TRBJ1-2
CASSSDSQKDGYTF
TGTGCCAGCAGCTCTGACTCCCAGAAGGATGGCTACACCTTC
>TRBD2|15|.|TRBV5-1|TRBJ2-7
CASSIGTSGGYEQYF
TGCGCCAGCAGCATCGGGACTAGCGGAGGCTACGAGCAGTACTTC
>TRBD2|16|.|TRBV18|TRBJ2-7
CASSPLEGGPSYEQYF
TGTGCCAGCTCACCCTTGGAGGGAGGGCCCTCCTACGAGCAGTACTTC
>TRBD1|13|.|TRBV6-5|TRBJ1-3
CASSRTGGNTIYF
TGTGCCAGCAGTCGGACAGGGGGAAACACCATATATTTT
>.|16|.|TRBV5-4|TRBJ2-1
CASSGTLISSYNEQFF
TGTGCCAGCAGTGGGACTCTGATAAGCTCCTACAATGAGCAGTTCTTC
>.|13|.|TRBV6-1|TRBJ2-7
CASIRYQGYEQYF
TGTGCCAGCATTCGGTACCAGGGGTACGAGCAGTACTTC
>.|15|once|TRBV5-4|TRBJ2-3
CASSFPSRTTDTQYF
TGTGCCAGCAGCTTCCCCAGTCGTACCACAGATACGCAGTATTTT